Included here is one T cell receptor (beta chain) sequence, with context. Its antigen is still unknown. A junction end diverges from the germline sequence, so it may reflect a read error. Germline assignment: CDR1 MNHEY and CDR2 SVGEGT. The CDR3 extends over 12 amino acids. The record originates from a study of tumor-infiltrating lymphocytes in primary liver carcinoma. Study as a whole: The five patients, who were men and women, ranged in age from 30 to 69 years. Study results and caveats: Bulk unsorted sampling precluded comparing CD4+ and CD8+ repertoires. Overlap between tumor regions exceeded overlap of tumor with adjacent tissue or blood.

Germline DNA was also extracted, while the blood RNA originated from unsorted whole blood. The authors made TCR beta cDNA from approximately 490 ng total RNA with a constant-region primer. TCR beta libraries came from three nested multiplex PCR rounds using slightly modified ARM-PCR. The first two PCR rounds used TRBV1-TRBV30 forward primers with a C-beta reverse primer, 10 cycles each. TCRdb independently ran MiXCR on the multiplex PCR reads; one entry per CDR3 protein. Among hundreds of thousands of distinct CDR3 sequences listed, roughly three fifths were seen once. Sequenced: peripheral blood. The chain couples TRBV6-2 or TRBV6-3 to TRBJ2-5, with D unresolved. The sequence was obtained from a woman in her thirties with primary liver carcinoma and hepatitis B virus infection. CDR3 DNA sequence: TGTGTCAGCAGTTATCCCTCGGAGACCCAGTACTTC. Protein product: CVSSYPSETQYF.